The 28 T cell receptor beta chains listed next were all sequenced from one sample in a study of Ad26.COV2.S vaccination and SARS-CoV-2 variants. The table came from immunoSEQ multiplex PCR; TCRdb's copy has only in-frame clones and leaves some out. The table shows around 350,000 clones, with roughly nine tenths occurring only once. Sample: peripheral blood, taken after recovery from COVID-19. The source is a human donor who had recovered from COVID-19.

The chain employs TRBV19 and TRBJ2-2; 9 nucleotides match TRBD1. From germline, CDR1 is LNHDA and CDR2 SQIVND (reference sequence). J gave up 2 bases and V 7 bases, and 5 bases lay outside the gene matches. The CDR3 is 15 residues long. This CDR3 reads CASTSQGANTGELFF. The CDR3, as DNA: TGTGCCAGTACCTCACAGGGGGCAAACACCGGGGAGCTGTTTTTT.

This chain joins TRBV6-5 and TRBJ1-1; D may be TRBD1 (6 bases). There are 13 residues in the CDR3. V lost 6 bases and J 1 base, leaving 9 bases between the germline ends. The germline V gene has CDR1 MNHEY and CDR2 SVGAGI. Here the CDR3 reads CASRVGQNTEAFF. The CDR3 nucleotides read TGTGCCAGCAGGGTGGGACAGAACACTGAAGCTTTCTTT.

V gene TRBV19 combines with J gene TRBJ2-7; D unclear. Deletions cut 4 bases from V and 2 bases from J, with 9 bases between. There are 13 residues in the CDR3. The germline CDR1 and CDR2 sequences are LNHDA and SQIVND (reference sequence). CDR3 sequence: CASSNDRAYEQYF. CDR3 sequence (DNA): TGTGCCAGTAGTAACGACCGTGCCTACGAGCAGTACTTC.

This clone is a singleton in its sample. The CDR3, as DNA: TGCGCCAGCAGCTTGACAGGGGTCATGATAAGTCGAGGCAATGAGCAGTTCTTC. Amino acid sequence: CASSLTGVMISRGNEQFF. This sequence joins TRBV5-1 and TRBJ2-1, with TRBD1 matching 7 bases. Germline lookup yields CDR1 SGHRS and CDR2 YFSETQ. V was clipped by 1 base and J by 6 bases; unmatched bases: 16. The length of the CDR3 is 18 residues.

This chain links TRBV19 with TRBJ1-1, with D unresolved. In germline, CDR1 is LNHDA, CDR2 SQIVND (reference sequence). V lost 4 bases to trimming and J lost 1 base, with 10 bases between them. The CDR3 length is 14 residues. Written as DNA, the CDR3 is TGTGCCAGTAGTACCCTAACCGCGAACACTGAAGCTTTCTTT. Its protein is CASSTLTANTEAFF.

This clone has more than one count but fewer than ten. CDR3 coding DNA: TGCGCCAGCAGCCAAGATCCAAGCGTAGTTCAGCCCCAGTACTTC. Amino acid sequence: CASSQDPSVVQPQYF. This chain uses TRBV4-1 with TRBJ2-5; D is unclear. V was trimmed by 0 bases and J by 9 bases, leaving 17 bases between them. This CDR3 spans 15 amino acids. The germline CDR1 and CDR2 sequences are MGHRA and YSYEKL.

The chain uses TRBV11-2 and TRBJ2-5, with a possible D match to TRBD2 (5 bases). Germline CDR1 reads SGHAT; CDR2 reads FQNNGV. Trimming took 1 base from V and 3 from J, leaving 15 bases between them. This CDR3 region has 16 residues. The CDR3 protein is CASSLGAHTGKETQYF. The CDR3 DNA reads as TGTGCCAGCAGCTTAGGGGCTCACACGGGGAAAGAGACCCAGTACTTC.

The J gene is TRBJ1-5, the V gene TRBV6-2 or TRBV6-3, with D perhaps TRBD1 (5 bases). From germline, CDR1 is MNHEY and CDR2 SVGEGT. Trimming removed 4 bases from V and 7 bases from J, with 8 bases in between. CDR3 size: 12 residues. CDR3 region: CASSSREQPQHF. The CDR3 bases are TGTGCCAGCAGTTCCAGGGAACAGCCCCAGCATTTT.

This chain joins TRBV24-1 and TRBJ1-1; D not certain. The CDR3 has 12 residues. CDR1 and CDR2 from the germline V gene are KGHDR and SFDVKD. V gave up 8 bases and J gave up 1 base, with 7 bases separating them. The CDR3 DNA reads as TGTGCCACCATAGGGAGGAACACTGAAGCTTTCTTT. Translation gives CATIGRNTEAFF.

The chain couples TRBV14 to TRBJ2-1; D call uncertain. The germline V gene encodes CDR1 SGHDN and CDR2 FVKESK. This CDR3 region has 15 residues. The V end lost 2 bases, the J end lost 2 bases, and 10 bases lay between the germline ends. The CDR3 nucleotides read TGTGCCAGCAGCCAATTAACTGGCGCCTACAATGAGCAGTTCTTC. Translating it yields CASSQLTGAYNEQFF.

The chain uses TRBV4-1 and TRBJ1-1; D unclear. The CDR3 extends over 13 amino acids. Germline V gene data show CDR1 as MGHRA and CDR2 as YSYEKL. Trimming took 0 bases from V and 5 from J, leaving 7 bases between them. The CDR3 loop is CASSQDYGTEAFF. Here the CDR3 DNA reads TGCGCCAGCAGCCAAGATTATGGGACTGAAGCTTTCTTT.

V is TRBV6-1 and J is TRBJ1-1; 7 bases align to TRBD1. Unmatched junction bases numbered 0, after V lost 1 base and J lost 1 base. CDR1 is MNHNS, CDR2 SASEGT, per germline. The CDR3 contains 14 residues. Written as DNA, the CDR3 is TGTGCCAGCAGTGAAGACAGGGGGAACACTGAAGCTTTCTTT. Translating it yields CASSEDRGNTEAFF.

V is TRBV6-5 and J is TRBJ1-2; D not resolved. This CDR3 is 10 amino acids long. Looked up from germline, CDR1 is MNHEY and CDR2 is SVGAGI. Trimming left V 8 bases short and J 10 bases short, with 11 bases between. The CDR3 DNA follows: TGTGCCAGCTCCCCCCTTCCCTACACCTTC. It codes for CASSPLPYTF.

J is TRBJ2-1 and V is TRBV11-2; tentative D call: TRBD1 (6 bases). This CDR3 is 19 amino acids long. V was trimmed by 8 bases and J by 0 bases, leaving 26 bases between them. Germline V gene sequence: CDR1 SGHAT, CDR2 FQNNGV. The CDR3 here is CASGYRDTSLLSSYNEQFF. The CDR3 nucleotides read TGTGCCAGCGGATACCGGGACACCTCATTGTTAAGCTCCTACAATGAGCAGTTCTTC.

The V call is TRBV5-1, the J call TRBJ1-2; D is perhaps TRBD1 (5 bases). The CDR3 consists of 14 residues. The germline CDR1 and CDR2 sequences are SGHRS and YFSETQ. Trimming left V 5 bases short and J 3 bases short, with 14 bases between. CDR3 protein: CASSGDLGYYGYTF. The CDR3 bases are TGCGCCAGCAGTGGGGACCTGGGATACTATGGCTACACCTTC.

V is TRBV19 and J is TRBJ2-2, with TRBD1 as a possible D gene (7 bases). V was shortened by 6 bases and J by 4 bases, with 15 bases between the two germline ends. Per germline, CDR1 LNHDA and CDR2 SQIVND (reference sequence). CDR3 length: 15 amino acids. CDR3 bases: TGTGCCAGTAGGGAGGGGGCGATAGGCACCGGGGAGCTGTTTTTT. Its protein is CASREGAIGTGELFF.

The CDR3 DNA reads TGTGCCAGCAGCGGCGGACTAGCGACCTACGAGCAGTACTTC. Translation gives CASSGGLATYEQYF. The chain combines TRBV3-1 (or the pseudogene TRBV3-2) with TRBJ2-7, with 9 bases matching TRBD2. Trimming removed 5 bases from V and 2 bases from J; junction bases left unmatched: 4. The CDR3 spans 14 residues. Germline-derived CDR1 and CDR2 are LGHDT and YNNKEL (reference sequence).

The chain employs TRBV5-5 and TRBJ1-4; no reliable D call. The germline V gene encodes CDR1 SGHKS and CDR2 YYEKEE (reference sequence). The CDR3 runs to 16 residues. V shed 0 bases and J shed 7 bases, with 16 bases lying between them. The CDR3 spells CASSLVAGGGSEKLFF. In DNA, the CDR3 is TGTGCCAGCAGCTTGGTTGCGGGTGGTGGTAGTGAAAAACTGTTTTTT.

In this sample, this clone turned up once. The rearrangement links TRBV19 to TRBJ1-3; D is unclear. From germline, CDR1 is LNHDA and CDR2 SQIVND (reference sequence). CDR3 length equals 12 residues. V lost 7 bases, J lost 4 bases, and 8 bases lay in between. CDR3 nucleotide sequence: TGTGCCAGTACCCACACCGGAAACACCATATATTTT. The encoded protein is CASTHTGNTIYF.

The V call is TRBV11-2, the J call TRBJ2-3; D gene ambiguous. Trimming removed 1 base from V and 0 bases from J, with 8 bases in between. The length of the CDR3 is 15 residues. The germline V gene encodes CDR1 SGHAT and CDR2 FQNNGV. CDR3 sequence: CASSLVSSSTDTQYF. DNA of the CDR3: TGTGCCAGCAGCTTAGTATCTTCTAGCACAGATACGCAGTATTTT.

The chain uses TRBV7-6 and TRBJ2-7; TRBD2 aligns across 7 bases. Per germline, CDR1 SGHVS and CDR2 FNYEAQ. V dropped 1 base and J dropped 5; count of bases not matched to a gene: 5. The CDR3 has 14 residues. The chain's CDR3 is CASSLGGGRDEQYF. For the CDR3, the DNA is TGTGCCAGCAGCTTAGGAGGTGGGAGGGACGAGCAGTACTTC.

This chain joins TRBV7-6 and TRBJ1-2, with D maybe TRBD1 (6 bases). The V gene lost 2 bases and the J gene lost 3 bases, with 10 bases spanning the gap. Germline CDR1 SGHVS, CDR2 FNYEAQ. The CDR3 has 14 amino acids. Written as DNA, the CDR3 is TGTGCCAGCAGCTTATCCCCAGGGGACTATGGCTACACCTTC. This translates into CASSLSPGDYGYTF.

The chain combines TRBV5-4 with TRBJ2-1; 7 bases are shared with TRBD2. This CDR3 comprises 16 residues. Germline V gene sequence: CDR1 SGHNT, CDR2 YYREEE (reference sequence). V trimming: 4 bases; J trimming: 0 bases; junction bases outside the gene matches: 7. The CDR3 is CASSPQRGRSYNEQFF. CDR3 coding DNA: TGTGCCAGCAGCCCGCAGCGGGGCCGCTCCTACAATGAGCAGTTCTTC.

V and J are TRBV12-3 or TRBV12-4 and TRBJ2-7, with 7 bases that match TRBD1. CDR3 length equals 12 residues. J was trimmed by 5 bases and V by 3 bases; bases with no gene match: 1. CDR3 protein: CASSFGQDEQYF. The CDR3 DNA sequence: TGTGCCAGCAGTTTCGGACAGGACGAGCAGTACTTC.

The rearrangement uses TRBV7-6 and TRBJ2-2; 7 nucleotides agree with TRBD1. The CDR3 has 18 amino acids. The germline CDR1 and CDR2 sequences are SGHVS and FNYEAQ. The V gene end was trimmed by 1 base and the J gene end by 3 bases; junction bases not matched to a gene: 11. The CDR3 sequence is CASSLEATGALYTGELFF. CDR3 coding DNA: TGTGCCAGCAGCTTAGAGGCCACAGGGGCCCTGTACACCGGGGAGCTGTTTTTT.

The rearrangement joins TRBV7-2 to TRBJ1-1, with D hard to call. Looked up from germline, CDR1 is SGHTA and CDR2 is FQGNSA. Trimming left V 4 bases short and J 7 bases short, with 10 bases between. The CDR3 is made up of 12 amino acids. The CDR3, as DNA: TGTGCCAGCAGCTACAACGGCTTTGAAGCTTTCTTT. The encoded protein is CASSYNGFEAFF.

The chain employs TRBV11-3 and TRBJ1-2; no clear D gene. This CDR3 is 15 amino acids long. Germline CDR1 SGHNT, CDR2 YENEEA. V shed 1 base and J shed 0 bases, with 9 bases lying between them. Here the CDR3 reads CASSLGRITNYGYTF. The CDR3 DNA sequence: TGTGCCAGCAGCTTAGGACGGATCACTAACTATGGCTACACCTTC.

V gene TRBV6-5 combines with J gene TRBJ2-1; 10 nucleotides align to TRBD2. The germline V gene encodes CDR1 MNHEY and CDR2 SVGAGI. This CDR3 comprises 14 residues. V gave up 2 bases and J gave up 7 bases; unmatched junction bases: 2. As DNA, the CDR3 is TGTGCCAGCAGTTACGGGACTAGCGAGAATGAGCAGTTCTTC. Translation gives CASSYGTSENEQFF.